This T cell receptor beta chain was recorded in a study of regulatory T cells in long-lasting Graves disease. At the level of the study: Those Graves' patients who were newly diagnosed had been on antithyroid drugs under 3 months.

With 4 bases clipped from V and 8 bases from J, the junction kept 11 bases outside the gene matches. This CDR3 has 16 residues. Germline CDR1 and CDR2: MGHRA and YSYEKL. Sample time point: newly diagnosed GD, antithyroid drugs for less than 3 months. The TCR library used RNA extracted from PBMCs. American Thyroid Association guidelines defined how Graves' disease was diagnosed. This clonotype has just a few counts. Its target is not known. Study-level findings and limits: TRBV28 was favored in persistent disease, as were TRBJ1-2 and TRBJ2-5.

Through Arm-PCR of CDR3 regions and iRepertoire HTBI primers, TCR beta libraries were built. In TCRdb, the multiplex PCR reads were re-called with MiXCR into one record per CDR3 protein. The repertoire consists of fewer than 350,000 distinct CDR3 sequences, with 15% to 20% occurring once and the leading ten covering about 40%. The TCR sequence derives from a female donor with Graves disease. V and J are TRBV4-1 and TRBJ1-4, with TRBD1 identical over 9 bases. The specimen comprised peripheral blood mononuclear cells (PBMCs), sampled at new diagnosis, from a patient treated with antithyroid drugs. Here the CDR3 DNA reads TGCGCCAGCAGCCTTGTAAGGGGACAGGGCGTAGAAAAACTGTTTTTT. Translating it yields CASSLVRGQGVEKLFF.